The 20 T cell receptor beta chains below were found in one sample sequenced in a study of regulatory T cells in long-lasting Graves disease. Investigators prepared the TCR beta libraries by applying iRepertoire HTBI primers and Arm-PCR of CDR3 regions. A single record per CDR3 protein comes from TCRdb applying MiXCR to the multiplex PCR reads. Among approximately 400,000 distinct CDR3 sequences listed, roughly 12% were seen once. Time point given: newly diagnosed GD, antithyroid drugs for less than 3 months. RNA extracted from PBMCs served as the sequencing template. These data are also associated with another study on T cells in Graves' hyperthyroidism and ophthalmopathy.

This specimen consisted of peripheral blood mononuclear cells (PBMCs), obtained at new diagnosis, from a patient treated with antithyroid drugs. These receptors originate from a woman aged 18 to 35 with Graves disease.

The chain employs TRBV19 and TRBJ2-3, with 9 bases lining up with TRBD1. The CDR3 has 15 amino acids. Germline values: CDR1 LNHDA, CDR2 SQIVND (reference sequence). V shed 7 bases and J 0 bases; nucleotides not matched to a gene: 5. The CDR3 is CASIAGTGSTDTQYF. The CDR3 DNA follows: TGTGCCAGTATAGCCGGGACAGGGAGCACAGATACGCAGTATTTT.

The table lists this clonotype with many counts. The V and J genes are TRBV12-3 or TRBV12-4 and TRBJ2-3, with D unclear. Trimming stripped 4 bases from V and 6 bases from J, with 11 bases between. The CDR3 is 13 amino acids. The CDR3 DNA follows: TGTGCCAGCAGTTCCGGATCCAGGGATACGCAGTATTTT. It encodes CASSSGSRDTQYF.

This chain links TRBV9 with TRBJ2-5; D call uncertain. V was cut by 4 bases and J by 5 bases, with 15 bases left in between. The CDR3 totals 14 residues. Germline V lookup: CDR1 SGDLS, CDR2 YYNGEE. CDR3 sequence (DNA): TGTGCCAGCAGCACCCTAGGAAGATTCGAGACCCAGTACTTC. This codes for CASSTLGRFETQYF. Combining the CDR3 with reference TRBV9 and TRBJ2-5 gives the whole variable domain DSGVTQTPKHLITATGQRVTLRCSPRSGDLSVYWYQQSLDQGLQFLIQYYNGEERAKGNILERFSAQQFPDLHSELNLSSLELGDSALYFCASSTLGRFETQYFGPGTRLLVL.

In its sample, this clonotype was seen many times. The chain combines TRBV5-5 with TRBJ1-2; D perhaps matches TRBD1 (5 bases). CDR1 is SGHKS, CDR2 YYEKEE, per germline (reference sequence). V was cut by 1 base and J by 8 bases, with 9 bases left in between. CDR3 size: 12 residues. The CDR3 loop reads CASSLWGEGYTF. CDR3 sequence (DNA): TGTGCCAGCAGCTTGTGGGGCGAAGGCTACACCTTC.

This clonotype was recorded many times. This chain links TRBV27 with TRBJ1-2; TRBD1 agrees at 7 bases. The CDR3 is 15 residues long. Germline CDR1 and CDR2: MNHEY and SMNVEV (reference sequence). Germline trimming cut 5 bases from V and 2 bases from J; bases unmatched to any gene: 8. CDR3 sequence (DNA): TGTGCCAGCAGTCTCAAGACAGGGTTCAACTATGGCTACACCTTC. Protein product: CASSLKTGFNYGYTF.

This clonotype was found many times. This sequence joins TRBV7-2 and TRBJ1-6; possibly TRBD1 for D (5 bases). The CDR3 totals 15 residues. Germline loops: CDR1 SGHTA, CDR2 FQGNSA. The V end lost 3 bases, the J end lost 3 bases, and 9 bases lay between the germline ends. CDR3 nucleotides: TGTGCCAGCAGCTTGACAGAATTCTATAATTCACCCCTCCACTTT. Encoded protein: CASSLTEFYNSPLHF.

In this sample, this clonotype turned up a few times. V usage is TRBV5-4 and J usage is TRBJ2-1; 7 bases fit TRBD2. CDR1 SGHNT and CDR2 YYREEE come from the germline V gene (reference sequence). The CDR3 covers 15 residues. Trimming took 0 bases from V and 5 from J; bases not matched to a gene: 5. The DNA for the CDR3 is TGTGCCAGCAGCTTGGGGGCAGGGAGGGACAATGAGCAGTTCTTC. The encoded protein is CASSLGAGRDNEQFF.

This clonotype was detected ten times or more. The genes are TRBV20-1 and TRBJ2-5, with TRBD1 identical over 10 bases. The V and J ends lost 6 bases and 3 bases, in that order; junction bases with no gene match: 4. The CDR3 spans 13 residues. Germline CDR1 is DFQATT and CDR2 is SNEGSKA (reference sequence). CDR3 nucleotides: TGCAGTGCCACGGACAGGGGGGAAGAGACCCAGTACTTC. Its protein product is CSATDRGEETQYF.

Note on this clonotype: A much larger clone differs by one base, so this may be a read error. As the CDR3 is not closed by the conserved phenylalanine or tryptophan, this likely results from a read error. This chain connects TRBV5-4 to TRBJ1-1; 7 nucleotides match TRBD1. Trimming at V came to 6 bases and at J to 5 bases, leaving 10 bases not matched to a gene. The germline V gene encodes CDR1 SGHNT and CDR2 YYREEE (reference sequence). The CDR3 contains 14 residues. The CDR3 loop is CASTLNQGVTEAFS. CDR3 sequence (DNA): TGTGCCAGCACCCTTAACCAGGGGGTGACTGAAGCTTTCTCT.

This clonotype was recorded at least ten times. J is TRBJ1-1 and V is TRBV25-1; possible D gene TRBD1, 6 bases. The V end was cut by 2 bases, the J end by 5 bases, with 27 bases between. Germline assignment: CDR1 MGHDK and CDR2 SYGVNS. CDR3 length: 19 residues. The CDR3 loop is CASSEGSVGGRGLETEAFF. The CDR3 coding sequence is TGTGCCAGCAGTGAAGGATCCGTCGGGGGGCGCGGATTAGAGACTGAAGCTTTCTTT.

CDR3 nucleotides: TGTGCCAGCAGCTTCTGGTCACGGCCCAACTATGGCTACACCTTC. Encoded protein: CASSFWSRPNYGYTF. The genes are TRBV5-6 and TRBJ1-2; D gene ambiguous. V lost 2 bases, J lost 2 bases, and 13 bases lay in between. CDR3 size: 15 residues. CDR1 and CDR2 (germline): SGHDT, YYEEEE.

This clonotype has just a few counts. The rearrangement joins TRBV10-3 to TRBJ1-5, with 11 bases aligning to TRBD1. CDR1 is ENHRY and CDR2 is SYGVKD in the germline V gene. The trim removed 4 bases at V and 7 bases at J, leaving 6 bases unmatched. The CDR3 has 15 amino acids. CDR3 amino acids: CAISGEDRGRQPQHF. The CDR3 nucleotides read TGTGCCATCAGTGGAGAGGACAGGGGGCGACAGCCCCAGCATTTT.

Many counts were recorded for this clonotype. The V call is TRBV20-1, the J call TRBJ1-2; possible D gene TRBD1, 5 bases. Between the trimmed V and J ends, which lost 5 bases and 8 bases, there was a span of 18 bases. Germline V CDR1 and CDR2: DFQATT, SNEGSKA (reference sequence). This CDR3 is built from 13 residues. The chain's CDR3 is CSASPAGPSGYTF. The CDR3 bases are TGCAGTGCTTCACCGGCGGGGCCCTCGGGCTACACCTTC.

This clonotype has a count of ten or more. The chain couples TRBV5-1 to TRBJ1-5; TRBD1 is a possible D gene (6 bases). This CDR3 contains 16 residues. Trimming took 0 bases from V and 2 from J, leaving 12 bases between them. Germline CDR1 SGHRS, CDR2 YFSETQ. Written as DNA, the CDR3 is TGCGCCAGCAGCTTGGAGGGGGGGGCAGGCAATCAGCCCCAGCATTTT. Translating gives CASSLEGGAGNQPQHF.

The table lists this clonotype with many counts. CDR3 in amino acids: CSAAKVGLAGVSSYNEQFF. The DNA for the CDR3 is TGCAGTGCTGCCAAAGTTGGACTAGCGGGAGTTTCCTCCTACAATGAGCAGTTCTTC. The chain recombines TRBV20-1 with TRBJ2-1; 13 bases agree with TRBD2. J was trimmed by 0 bases and V by 5 bases; bases with no gene match: 13. In germline, CDR1 is DFQATT, CDR2 SNEGSKA (reference sequence). This CDR3 is 19 amino acids long.

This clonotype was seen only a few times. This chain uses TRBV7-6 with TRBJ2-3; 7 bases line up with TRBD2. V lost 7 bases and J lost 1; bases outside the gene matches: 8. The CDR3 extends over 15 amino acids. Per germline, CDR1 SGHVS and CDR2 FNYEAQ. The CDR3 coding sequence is TGTGCCAGCACCCTGAGCGGGGCGCGCACAGATACGCAGTATTTT. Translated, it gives CASTLSGARTDTQYF.

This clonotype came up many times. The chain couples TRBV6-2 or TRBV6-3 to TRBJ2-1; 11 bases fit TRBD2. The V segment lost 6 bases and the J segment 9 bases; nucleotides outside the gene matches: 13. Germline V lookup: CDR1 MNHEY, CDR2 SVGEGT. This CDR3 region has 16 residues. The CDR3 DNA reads TGTGCCAGCAGGCCCGTAGCGGGAGGGACCTTGGGTGAGCAGTTCTTC. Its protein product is CASRPVAGGTLGEQFF.

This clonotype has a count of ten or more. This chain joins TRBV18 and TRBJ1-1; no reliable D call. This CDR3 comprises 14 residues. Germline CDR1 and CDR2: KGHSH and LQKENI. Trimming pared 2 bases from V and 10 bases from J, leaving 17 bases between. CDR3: CASSPRGSTEAAFF. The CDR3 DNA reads TGTGCCAGCTCACCAAGAGGGTCTACGGAGGCAGCTTTCTTT.

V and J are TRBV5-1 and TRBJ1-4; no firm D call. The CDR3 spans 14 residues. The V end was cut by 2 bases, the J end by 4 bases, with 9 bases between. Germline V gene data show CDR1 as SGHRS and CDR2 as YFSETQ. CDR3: CASSLGRNNEKLFF. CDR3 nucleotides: TGCGCCAGCAGCTTAGGAAGGAATAATGAAAAACTGTTTTTT.

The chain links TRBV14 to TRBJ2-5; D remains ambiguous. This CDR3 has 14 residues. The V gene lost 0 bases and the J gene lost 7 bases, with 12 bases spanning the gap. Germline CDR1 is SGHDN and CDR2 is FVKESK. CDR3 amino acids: CASSQDGAYRTQYF. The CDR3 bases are TGTGCCAGCAGCCAAGATGGTGCATACCGGACCCAGTACTTC.